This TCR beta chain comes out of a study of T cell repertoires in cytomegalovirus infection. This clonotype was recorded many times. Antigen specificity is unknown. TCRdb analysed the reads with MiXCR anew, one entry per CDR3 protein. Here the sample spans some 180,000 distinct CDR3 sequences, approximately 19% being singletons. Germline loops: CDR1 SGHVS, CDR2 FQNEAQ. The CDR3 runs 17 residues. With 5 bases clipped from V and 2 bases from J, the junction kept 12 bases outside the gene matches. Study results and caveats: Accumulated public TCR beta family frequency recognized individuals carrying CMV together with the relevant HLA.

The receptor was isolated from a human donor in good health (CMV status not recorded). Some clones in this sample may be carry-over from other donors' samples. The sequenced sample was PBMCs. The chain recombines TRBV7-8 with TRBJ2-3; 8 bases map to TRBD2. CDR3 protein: CASSLPPGLADTDTQYF. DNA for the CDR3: TGTGCCAGCAGCCTCCCTCCCGGACTAGCTGACACAGATACGCAGTATTTT.